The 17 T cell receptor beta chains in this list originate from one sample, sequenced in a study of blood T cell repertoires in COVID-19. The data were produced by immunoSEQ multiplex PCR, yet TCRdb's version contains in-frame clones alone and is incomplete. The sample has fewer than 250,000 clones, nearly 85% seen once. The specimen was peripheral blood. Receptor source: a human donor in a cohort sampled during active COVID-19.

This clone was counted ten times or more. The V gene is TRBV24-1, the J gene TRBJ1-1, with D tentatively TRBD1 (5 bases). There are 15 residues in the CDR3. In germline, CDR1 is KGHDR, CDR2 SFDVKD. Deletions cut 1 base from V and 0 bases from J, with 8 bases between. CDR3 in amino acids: CATSDFPGLNTEAFF. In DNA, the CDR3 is TGTGCCACCAGTGATTTTCCAGGGTTGAACACTGAAGCTTTCTTT.

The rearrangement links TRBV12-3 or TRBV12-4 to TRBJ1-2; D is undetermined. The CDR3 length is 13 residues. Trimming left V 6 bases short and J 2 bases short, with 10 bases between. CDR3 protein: CASSQTQNYGYTF. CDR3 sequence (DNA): TGTGCCAGCAGCCAAACACAAAACTATGGCTACACCTTC.

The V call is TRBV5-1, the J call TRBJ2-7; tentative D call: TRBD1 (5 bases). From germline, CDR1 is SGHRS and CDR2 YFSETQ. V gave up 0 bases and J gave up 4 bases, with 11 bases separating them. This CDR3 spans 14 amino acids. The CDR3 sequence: CASSLEGRGYEQYF. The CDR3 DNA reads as TGCGCCAGCAGCTTGGAGGGTAGGGGATACGAGCAGTACTTC.

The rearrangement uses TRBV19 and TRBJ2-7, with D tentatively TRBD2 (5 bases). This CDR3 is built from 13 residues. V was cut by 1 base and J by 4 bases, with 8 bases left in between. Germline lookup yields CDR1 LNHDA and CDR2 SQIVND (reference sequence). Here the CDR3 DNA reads TGTGCCAGTAGTATAGGAGTAGCGTACGAGCAGTACTTC. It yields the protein CASSIGVAYEQYF.

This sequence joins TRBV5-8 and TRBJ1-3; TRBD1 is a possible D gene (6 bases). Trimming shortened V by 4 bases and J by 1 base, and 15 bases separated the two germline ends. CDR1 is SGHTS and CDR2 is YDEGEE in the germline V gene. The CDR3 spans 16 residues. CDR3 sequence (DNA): TGTGCCAGCAGCCTAAGAACCGGGACATCTGGAAACACCATATATTTT. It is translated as CASSLRTGTSGNTIYF.

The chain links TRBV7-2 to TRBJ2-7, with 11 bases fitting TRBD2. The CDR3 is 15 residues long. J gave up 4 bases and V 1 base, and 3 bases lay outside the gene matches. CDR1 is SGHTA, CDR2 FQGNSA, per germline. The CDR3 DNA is TGTGCCAGCAGCTTAGGTGGGACTAGCGGATACGAGCAGTACTTC. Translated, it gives CASSLGGTSGYEQYF.

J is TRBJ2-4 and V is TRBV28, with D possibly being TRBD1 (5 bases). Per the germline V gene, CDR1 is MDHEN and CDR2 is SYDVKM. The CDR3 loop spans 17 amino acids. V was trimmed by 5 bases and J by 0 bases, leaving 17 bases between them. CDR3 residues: CASSVTTESLAKNIQYF. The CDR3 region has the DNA TGTGCCAGCAGTGTCACGACAGAATCCCTAGCCAAAAACATTCAGTACTTC.

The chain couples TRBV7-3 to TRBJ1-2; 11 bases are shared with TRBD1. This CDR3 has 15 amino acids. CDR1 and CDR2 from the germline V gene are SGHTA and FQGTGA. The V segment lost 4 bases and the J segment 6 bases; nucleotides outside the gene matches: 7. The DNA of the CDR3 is TGTGCCAGCAGCTCCAGGACAGGGGGCGAGGATGGCTACACCTTC. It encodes CASSSRTGGEDGYTF.

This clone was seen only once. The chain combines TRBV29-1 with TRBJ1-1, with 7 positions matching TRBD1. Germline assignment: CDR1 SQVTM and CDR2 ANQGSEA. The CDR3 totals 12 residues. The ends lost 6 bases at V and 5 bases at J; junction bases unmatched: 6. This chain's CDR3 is CSVHSGQTEAFF. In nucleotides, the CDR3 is TGCAGCGTACATTCGGGACAGACTGAAGCTTTCTTT.

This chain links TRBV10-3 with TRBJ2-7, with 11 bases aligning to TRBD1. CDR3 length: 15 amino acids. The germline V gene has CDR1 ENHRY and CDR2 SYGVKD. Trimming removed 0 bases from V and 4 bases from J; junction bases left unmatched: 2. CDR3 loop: CAISESGTGGYEQYF. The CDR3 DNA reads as TGTGCCATCAGTGAGTCGGGGACAGGGGGGTACGAGCAGTACTTC.

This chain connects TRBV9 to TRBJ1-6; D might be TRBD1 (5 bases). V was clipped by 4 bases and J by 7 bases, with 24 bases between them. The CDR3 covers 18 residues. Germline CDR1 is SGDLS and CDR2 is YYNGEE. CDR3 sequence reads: CASSPRTSGFRKNSPLHF. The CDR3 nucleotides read TGTGCCAGCAGCCCCCGTACGTCAGGGTTTCGAAAAAATTCACCCCTCCACTTT.

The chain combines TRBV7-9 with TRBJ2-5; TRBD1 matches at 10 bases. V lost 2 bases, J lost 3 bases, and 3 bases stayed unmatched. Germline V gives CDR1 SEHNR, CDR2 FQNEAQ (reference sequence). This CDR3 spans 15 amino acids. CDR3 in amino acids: CASSLRGTGEETQYF. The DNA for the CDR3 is TGTGCCAGCAGCTTAAGGGGGACAGGGGAAGAGACCCAGTACTTC. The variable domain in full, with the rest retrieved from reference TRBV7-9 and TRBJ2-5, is DTGVSQNPRHKITKRGQNVTFRCDPISEHNRLYWYRQTLGQGPEFLTYFQNEAQLEKSRLLSDRFSAERPKGSFSTLEIQRTEQGDSAMYLCASSLRGTGEETQYFGPGTRLLVL.

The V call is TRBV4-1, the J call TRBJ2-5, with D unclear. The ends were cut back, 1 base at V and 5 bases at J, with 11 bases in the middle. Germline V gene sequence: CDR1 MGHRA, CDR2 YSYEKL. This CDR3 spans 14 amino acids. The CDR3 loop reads CASSQVAVAETQYF. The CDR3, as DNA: TGCGCCAGCAGCCAAGTTGCGGTGGCTGAGACCCAGTACTTC.

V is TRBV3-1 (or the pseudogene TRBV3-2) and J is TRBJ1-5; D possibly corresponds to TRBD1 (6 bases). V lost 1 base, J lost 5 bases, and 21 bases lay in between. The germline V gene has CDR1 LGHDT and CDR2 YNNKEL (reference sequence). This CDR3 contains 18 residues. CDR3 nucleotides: TGTGCCAGCAGCCAAGGGCCAGGGGTTGTCGGGTCACATCAGCCCCAGCATTTT. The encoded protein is CASSQGPGVVGSHQPQHF.

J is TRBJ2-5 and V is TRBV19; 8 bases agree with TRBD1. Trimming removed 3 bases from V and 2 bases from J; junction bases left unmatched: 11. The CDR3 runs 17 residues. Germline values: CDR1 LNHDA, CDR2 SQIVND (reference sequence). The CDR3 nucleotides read TGTGCCAGTAGTATGAGCCAGGGGGCGCAGGGGCAAGAGACCCAGTACTTC. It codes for CASSMSQGAQGQETQYF.

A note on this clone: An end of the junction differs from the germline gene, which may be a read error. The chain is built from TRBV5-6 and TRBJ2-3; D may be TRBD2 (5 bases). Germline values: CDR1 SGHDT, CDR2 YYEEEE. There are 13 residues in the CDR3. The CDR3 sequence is CASSLDFTDTQYF. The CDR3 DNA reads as TGTGCCAGCAGTTTGGACTTCACAGATACGCAGTATTTT. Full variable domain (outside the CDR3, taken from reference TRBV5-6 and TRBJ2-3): DAGVTQSPTHLIKTRGQQVTLRCSPKSGHDTVSWYQQALGQGPQFIFQYYEEEERQRGNFPDRFSGHQFPNYSSELNVNALLLGDSALYLCASSLDFTDTQYFGPGTRLTVL.

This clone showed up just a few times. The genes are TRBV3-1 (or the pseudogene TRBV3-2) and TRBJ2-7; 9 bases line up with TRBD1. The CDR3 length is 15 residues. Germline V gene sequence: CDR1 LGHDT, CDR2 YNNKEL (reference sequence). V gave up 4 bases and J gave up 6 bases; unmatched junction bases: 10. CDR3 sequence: CASSPESRTGVEQYF. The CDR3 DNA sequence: TGTGCCAGCAGCCCCGAAAGCCGGACAGGGGTCGAGCAGTACTTC.